Listed below are T cell receptor beta chains from one sample, sequenced in a study of CD8+CD57+ T cells in acquired aplastic anemia. MiXCR, run by TCRdb on the reads, gives a single entry per CDR3 protein. The table records approximately 220,000 distinct CDR3 sequences, 47% of them present only once. Sequencing used sorted CD4+, CD8+, or CD8+CD57+ T cells (not recorded which) from PBMCs. The origin of the receptors is a human donor with aplastic anemia. The CDR3 runs from the conserved cysteine through the conserved F or W. D genes are given only for firm matches. Clone size, where shown, is once, few, many, or a class for clones that have expanded.

v_gene	abundance	len	d_gene	j_gene	CDR3aa	CDR3nt
TRBV15	NA	13	NA	TRBJ2-7	CATSSLGGYEQYF	TGTGCCACCAGCAGTCTGGGGGGCTACGAGCAGTACTTC
TRBV6-4	NA	14	TRBD1	TRBJ1-1	CASSDKWTGTEAFF	TGTGCCAGCAGTGACAAGTGGACAGGGACTGAAGCTTTCTTT
TRBV7-2	NA	15	NA	TRBJ1-1	CASSQDATANTEAFF	TGTGCCAGCAGCCAGGATGCAACGGCGAATACTGAAGCTTTCTTT
TRBV2	few	13	NA	TRBJ1-2	CASNERQYYGYTF	TGTGCCAGCAACGAGCGACAGTACTATGGCTACACCTTC
TRBV7-9	NA	15	TRBD2	TRBJ2-7	CASSLTSGGQYEQYF	TGTGCCAGCAGCTTAACTAGCGGGGGTCAGTACGAGCAGTACTTC
TRBV19	many	13	TRBD1	TRBJ1-2	CASGLRTGELYTF	TGTGCCAGTGGCCTTAGGACAGGGGAGCTCTACACCTTC
TRBV12-3/TRBV12-4	few	14	TRBD2	TRBJ2-1	CASSLREGRYEQFF	TGTGCCAGCAGTTTGCGGGAGGGCCGGTATGAGCAGTTCTTC
TRBV7-9	NA	13	NA	TRBJ2-5	CASSLEGVETQYF	TGTGCCAGCAGCTTAGAGGGAGTCGAGACCCAGTACTTC
TRBV3-2	many	14	NA	TRBJ1-1	CASRPEEMNTEAFF	TGTGCCAGCAGACCAGAGGAAATGAACACTGAAGCTTTCTTT
TRBV7-9	NA	21	NA	TRBJ2-7	CASSFYICSARSPGSSYEQYF	NA
TRBV7-8	NA	14	NA	TRBJ1-5	CASSFPETNQPQHF	TGTGCCAGCAGCTTTCCAGAGACAAATCAGCCCCAGCATTTT
TRBV6-4	few	15	NA	TRBJ2-1	CASSYTGSSYNEQFF	TGTGCCAGCAGTTACACCGGGAGCTCCTACAATGAGCAGTTCTTC
TRBV5-6	many	15	NA	TRBJ2-7	CASSFFGTPSYEQYF	TGTGCCAGCAGCTTTTTTGGGACGCCCTCCTACGAGCAGTACTTC
TRBV9	NA	15	TRBD1	TRBJ1-4	CASSEGGQPNEKLFF	TGTGCCAGCAGCGAAGGGGGACAGCCTAATGAAAAACTGTTTTTT
TRBV30	NA	11	NA	TRBJ1-1	CALTGNTEAFF	TGTGCTTTGACAGGGAACACTGAAGCTTTCTTT
TRBV2	NA	15	TRBD1	TRBJ1-6	CASSYSGGRGSPLHF	TGTGCCAGCAGCTATTCAGGGGGCAGGGGGTCACCCCTCCACTTT
TRBV20-1	many	12	NA	TRBJ2-5	CSAVVRGETQYF	TGCAGTGCCGTCGTGAGAGGAGAGACCCAGTACTTC
TRBV20-1	few	14	TRBD1	TRBJ2-7	CSAAPGQGPYEQYF	TGCAGTGCTGCACCGGGACAGGGACCCTACGAGCAGTACTTC
TRBV7-9	NA	15	NA	TRBJ1-1	CASSFSAVTNTEAFF	TGTGCCAGCAGCTTCTCGGCCGTTACGAACACTGAAGCTTTCTTT
TRBV27	NA	11	NA	TRBJ2-1	CASSLNNEQLF	TGTGCCAGCAGTCTAAACAATGAGCAGCTCTTC
TRBV2	NA	12	NA	TRBJ1-2	CASKEESYGYTF	TGTGCCAGCAAGGAAGAAAGCTATGGCTACACCTTC
TRBV11-2	few	14	NA	TRBJ1-1	CASIPLGGRTEAFF	TGTGCCAGCATTCCCCTCGGGGGGCGCACTGAAGCTTTCTTT
TRBV19	many	13	NA	TRBJ1-1	CASSTGLNTEAFF	TGTGCCAGTAGTACAGGGCTGAACACTGAAGCTTTCTTT
TRBV20-1	many	13	NA	TRBJ2-7	CSASEGGSYEQYF	TGCAGTGCTAGTGAGGGTGGGTCCTACGAGCAGTACTTC
TRBV7-2	many	15	TRBD2	TRBJ2-7	CASSLERGGPYEQYF	TGTGCCAGCAGCTTAGAGCGGGGGGGCCCCTACGAGCAGTACTTC
TRBV12-3/TRBV12-4	NA	13	TRBD2	TRBJ2-3	CASSRGLAVPQYF	TGTGCCAGCAGCCGGGGACTAGCGGTTCCGCAGTATTTT
TRBV7-9	NA	15	NA	TRBJ2-5	CASSPAPATQETQYF	TGTGCCAGCAGCCCAGCCCCCGCGACCCAAGAGACCCAGTACTTC
TRBV25-1	few	16	NA	TRBJ1-1	CASSSRAKGPNTEAFF	TGTGCCAGCAGCTCACGGGCAAAGGGACCGAACACTGAAGCTTTCTTT
TRBV5-8	many	12	NA	TRBJ2-7	CASSHQGYEQYF	TGTGCCAGCAGCCACCAGGGCTACGAGCAGTACTTC
TRBV11-2	NA	17	NA	TRBJ1-1	CASSLAPRVGGNTEALF	TGTGCCAGCAGCTTGGCTCCCCGTGTCGGTGGGAACACTGAAGCTCTCTTT
TRBV5-1	NA	13	NA	TRBJ2-5	CASSLPHQETQYF	TGTGCCAGCAGCTTACCCCACCAAGAGACCCAGTACTTC
TRBV25-1	NA	15	NA	TRBJ2-2	CASSDEATGTGELFF	TGTGCCAGCAGTGATGAAGCGACGGGCACCGGGGAGCTGTTTTTT
TRBV24-1	NA	16	TRBD1	TRBJ2-3	CATSDLGTGGADTQYF	TGTGCCACCAGTGATTTGGGGACAGGGGGCGCGGATACGCAGTATTTT
TRBV19	many	13	NA	TRBJ2-1	CASSISRGNEQFF	TGTGCCAGTAGTATTTCTAGAGGGAATGAGCAGTTCTTC
TRBV30	few	14	NA	TRBJ2-7	CAWSATGTAYEQYF	TGTGCCTGGAGTGCTACCGGGACGGCCTACGAGCAGTACTTC
TRBV7-9	NA	16	NA	TRBJ2-5	CASSSSQGNLAETQYF	TGTGCCAGCAGCTCGAGCCAGGGGAACCTGGCAGAGACCCAGTACTTC
TRBV27	NA	17	NA	TRBJ2-7	CASSLSSAGPVNDEQYF	TGTGCCAGCAGTTTGAGTTCCGCGGGGCCCGTAAACGACGAGCAGTACTTC
TRBV7-3	many	14	NA	TRBJ1-1	CASSPGRDWTEAFF	TGTGCCAGCAGCCCAGGGCGGGATTGGACTGAAGCTTTCTTT
TRBV27	few	14	TRBD1	TRBJ2-7	CASSLLGQDYEQYF	TGTGCCAGCAGTTTATTGGGACAGGACTACGAGCAGTACTTC
TRBV30	many	13	TRBD1	TRBJ1-2	CAWIDGTAYGYTF	TGTGCCTGGATCGATGGGACAGCGTATGGCTACACCTTC
TRBV15	NA	14	NA	TRBJ1-2	CATRPGRQHYGYTF	TGTGCCACCAGACCGGGACGGCAGCATTATGGCTACACCTTC
TRBV5-1	NA	17	TRBD1	TRBJ1-3	CASSYQGGSLSGNTIYF	TGCGCCAGCAGCTATCAGGGGGGTTCGCTGTCTGGAAACACCATATATTTT
TRBV7-6	NA	15	NA	TRBJ2-2	CASSSHREYTGELFF	TGTGCCAGCAGCTCCCACAGGGAGTACACCGGGGAGCTGTTTTTT
TRBV30	few	15	TRBD1	TRBJ1-5	CAWSVGTGDSQPQHF	TGTGCCTGGAGTGTCGGGACAGGGGATAGTCAGCCCCAGCATTTT
TRBV7-9	NA	12	NA	TRBJ2-7	CASTPLAYEQYF	TGTGCCAGCACCCCCTTGGCCTACGAGCAGTACTTC
TRBV6-4	NA	14	NA	TRBJ2-7	CASSEGDLEYEQYF	TGTGCCAGCAGTGAAGGGGACTTGGAATACGAGCAGTACTTC
TRBV5-1	few	17	NA	TRBJ2-2	CASSEEKYGTHTGELSF	TGTGCCAGCAGCGAGGAGAAATACGGGACTCACACCGGGGAGCTGTCTTTT
TRBV12-3/TRBV12-4	many	15	TRBD1	TRBJ2-1	CASSTGTGSYNEQFF	TGTGCCAGCAGTACCGGGACAGGGTCCTACAATGAGCAGTTCTTC
TRBV20-1	many	11	NA	TRBJ1-2	CSALQGYGYTF	TGCAGTGCTCTACAGGGTTATGGCTACACCTTC
TRBV29-1	NA	11	NA	TRBJ2-5	CSGRIQETQYF	TGCAGCGGACGGATTCAGGAGACCCAGTACTTC
TRBV2	many	17	NA	TRBJ1-4	CASSEGSLGSANEKLFF	TGTGCCAGCAGTGAAGGCTCACTAGGGTCAGCTAATGAAAAACTGTTTTTT
TRBV19	NA	13	NA	TRBJ2-3	CATGQRDPDTQYF	TGTGCCACCGGACAGAGAGATCCAGATACGCAGTATTTT
TRBV29-1	NA	12	NA	TRBJ2-7	CSVVTSGYEQYF	TGCAGCGTTGTTACGTCTGGGTACGAGCAGTACTTC
TRBV10-1	NA	13	TRBD2	TRBJ2-1	CASEGLDYNEQFF	TGCGCCAGCGAGGGACTAGACTACAATGAGCAGTTCTTC
TRBV4-2	few	13	NA	TRBJ1-2	CASSLAAVYGYTF	TGTGCCAGCAGCTTAGCTGCAGTCTATGGCTACACCTTC
TRBV20-1	many	17	NA	TRBJ1-1	CSAQLYGTAAMNTEAFF	TGCAGTGCTCAGCTATACGGGACGGCAGCGATGAACACTGAAGCTTTCTTT
TRBV15	many	11	NA	TRBJ2-7	CATRGSYEQYF	TGTGCCACCAGGGGGTCCTACGAGCAGTACTTC
TRBV9	many	15	TRBD1	TRBJ1-4	CASSVGTGVNEKLFF	TGTGCCAGCAGCGTAGGGACAGGAGTTAATGAAAAACTGTTTTTT
TRBV12-1	few	14	NA	TRBJ2-5	CATSSGGDSGTQYF	TGTGCCACTTCTAGCGGGGGGGATTCGGGGACCCAGTACTTC
TRBV2	many	15	TRBD1	TRBJ1-5	CASSEGQGVSQPQHF	TGTGCCAGCAGTGAAGGACAGGGGGTGAGTCAGCCCCAGCATTTT